The 4 T cell receptor beta chains below come from one sample, sequenced in a study of shared clonotypes between healthy human individuals. Repertoires were generated with immunoSEQ multiplex PCR, while TCRdb's copy carries only in-frame clones and drops some. The sample includes 2 million to 2.5 million clones, nearly 97% of them seen just once. The sequenced sample was naive CD4+ T cells sorted from blood. Subset of the sample: CD45RA+ positively selected. These receptors all stem from a man younger than 35 in good health.

V is TRBV28 and J is TRBJ1-5, with D possibly TRBD1 on 5 matching bases. V was shortened by 1 base and J by 4 bases, with 14 bases between the two germline ends. This CDR3 comprises 16 residues. CDR1 is MDHEN and CDR2 is SYDVKM in the germline V gene. CDR3 nucleotides: TGTGCCAGCAGTTTATCCTGGGGCGCAGGGAATCAGCCCCAGCATTTT. Its translation is CASSLSWGAGNQPQHF.

V and J are TRBV27 and TRBJ2-2; 9 positions match TRBD1. The germline V gene has CDR1 MNHEY and CDR2 SMNVEV (reference sequence). This CDR3 spans 15 amino acids. V dropped 5 bases and J dropped 4; count of bases not matched to a gene: 5. CDR3 region: CASSPTGGFTGELFF. DNA for the CDR3: TGTGCCAGCAGTCCGACAGGGGGATTCACCGGGGAGCTGTTTTTT.

Of note for this clone: Other DNA sequences in the same sample also yield this CDR3. The chain uses TRBV11-2 and TRBJ2-2, with D unclear. Germline-derived CDR1 and CDR2 are SGHAT and FQNNGV. The CDR3 loop spans 15 amino acids. V lost 2 bases to trimming and J lost 0 bases, with 7 bases between them. The CDR3 DNA reads as TGTGCCAGCAGCTTATGGGGTACGAACACCGGGGAGCTGTTTTTT. This translates into CASSLWGTNTGELFF.

This chain joins TRBV6-5 and TRBJ1-6, with D perhaps TRBD1 (5 bases). V dropped 4 bases and J dropped 7 bases, with 14 bases sitting between them. Germline V gene data show CDR1 as MNHEY and CDR2 as SVGAGI. The CDR3 is made up of 15 amino acids. CDR3 bases: TGTGCCAGCAGTTGGGGCGGCCGGAGGAATTCACCCCTCCACTTT. Amino acid sequence: CASSWGGRRNSPLHF.